This T cell receptor (beta chain) comes out of a study of blood T cell repertoires in COVID-19. This CDR3 is 16 amino acids long. After removal of 3 bases from V and 2 bases from J, the junction contained 9 bases not matched to a gene. The germline CDR1 and CDR2 sequences are SGHDT and YYEEEE. Method: immunoSEQ multiplex PCR; TCRdb's copy keeps in-frame clones and lacks some. The table shows more than 200,000 clones, with 84% occurring only once. This clone was detected once. Assignments of participants to cohorts depended upon their own reported clinical history. V gene TRBV5-6 combines with J gene TRBJ2-5, with 8 bases aligning to TRBD2. Sample: PBMCs or T cells enriched from blood (not recorded which). This receptor was identified in a man aged 55 to 69 who had recovered from COVID-19. The DNA of the CDR3 is TGTGCCAGCAGCTCATCCTTTAGCGGGGAGCAAGAGACCCAGTACTTC. It specifies CASSSSFSGEQETQYF.